The 8 T cell receptor beta chains given below trace back to one sample, sequenced in a study of blood T cell repertoires in COVID-19. Data came from immunoSEQ multiplex PCR; TCRdb stores just in-frame clones and leaves some out. The sample yields tens of thousands of clones, more than 75% seen once. The source material was peripheral blood. The receptors shown here come from a human donor in a cohort sampled during active COVID-19.

The CDR3 is CASSLFSGRALGGELFF. For the CDR3, the DNA is TGCGCCAGCAGCTTGTTTAGCGGGAGGGCCCTCGGCGGGGAGCTGTTTTTT. The J gene is TRBJ2-2, the V gene TRBV5-1; 11 bases fit TRBD2. Trimming at V came to 1 base and at J to 7 bases, leaving 9 bases not matched to a gene. Germline CDR1 is SGHRS and CDR2 is YFSETQ. This CDR3 is 17 amino acids long.

V and J are TRBV30 and TRBJ1-6; 9 bases match TRBD1. Germline trimming cut 0 bases from V and 10 bases from J; bases unmatched to any gene: 7. CDR3 length: 15 amino acids. Germline assignment: CDR1 GTSNPN and CDR2 SVGIG (reference sequence). The CDR3 loop reads CAWSVGGQGNSPLHF. CDR3 bases: TGTGCCTGGAGTGTAGGCGGACAGGGGAACTCACCCCTCCACTTT.

The V and J genes are TRBV28 and TRBJ2-7; 10 bases line up with TRBD2. The CDR3 extends over 15 amino acids. CDR1 is MDHEN and CDR2 is SYDVKM in the germline V gene. The V and J ends lost 6 bases and 0 bases, in that order; junction bases with no gene match: 5. Here the CDR3 reads CASRSSGGSSYEQYF. DNA for the CDR3: TGTGCCAGCAGAAGTAGCGGGGGGAGCTCCTACGAGCAGTACTTC. The full variable domain, with the rest looked up from reference TRBV28 and TRBJ2-7, is DVKVTQSSRYLVKRTGEKVFLECVQDMDHENMFWYRQDPGLGLRLIYFSYDVKMKEKGDIPEGYSVSREKKERFSLILESASTNQTSMYLCASRSSGGSSYEQYFGPGTRLTVT.

This clone was recorded only once. The chain employs TRBV10-3 and TRBJ2-7, with 14 bases fitting TRBD2. The germline gives CDR1 ENHRY, CDR2 SYGVKD. The CDR3 spans 22 residues. Trimming removed 0 bases from V and 1 base from J; junction bases left unmatched: 17. This CDR3 reads CAISESRVVLGLAGGVSYEQYF. The CDR3 DNA reads as TGTGCCATCAGTGAGTCGAGGGTGGTTTTAGGACTAGCGGGAGGAGTTTCCTACGAGCAGTACTTC.

J is TRBJ2-5 and V is TRBV5-1, with D possibly being TRBD1 (6 bases). CDR1 SGHRS and CDR2 YFSETQ come from the germline V gene. Between the trimmed V and J ends, which lost 4 bases and 2 bases, there was a span of 12 bases. This CDR3 is built from 14 residues. The DNA for the CDR3 is TGCGCCAGCAGCATGCAGGGGCTTCAAGAGACCCAGTACTTC. Protein product: CASSMQGLQETQYF.

This CDR3 is CASSPTVSETQYF. DNA for the CDR3: TGTGCCAGCTCACCTACCGTAAGCGAGACCCAGTACTTC. The V call is TRBV18, the J call TRBJ2-5, with D hard to call. V dropped 3 bases and J dropped 5 bases, with 10 bases sitting between them. Germline-derived CDR1 and CDR2 are KGHSH and LQKENI. CDR3 length: 13 residues. The full variable domain, its missing parts supplied by reference TRBV18 and TRBJ2-5, is NAGVMQNPRHLVRRRGQEARLRCSPMKGHSHVYWYRQLPEEGLKFMVYLQKENIIDESGMPKERFSAEFPKEGPSILRIQQVVRGDSAAYFCASSPTVSETQYFGPGTRLLVL.

The chain carries TRBV28 and TRBJ2-5, with D unresolved. Trimming shortened V by 2 bases and J by 3 bases, and 7 bases separated the two germline ends. Germline CDR1 reads MDHEN; CDR2 reads SYDVKM. The CDR3 is made up of 13 amino acids. The DNA for the CDR3 is TGTGCCAGCAGTTTAAGGCGGAAAGAGACCCAGTACTTC. It specifies CASSLRRKETQYF.

V and J are TRBV11-2 and TRBJ1-2; D is perhaps TRBD1 (5 bases). This CDR3 region has 15 residues. Trimming stripped 2 bases from V and 8 bases from J, with 18 bases between. The V gene's germline CDR1 is SGHAT and CDR2 FQNNGV. The CDR3 region has the DNA TGTGCCAGCAGCTTACCGGGGAATCCGGGGGTCGGCTACACCTTC. Its protein is CASSLPGNPGVGYTF.